The 29 T cell receptor beta chains given below trace back to one sample, sequenced in a study of beta chain features in type 1 diabetes. Study outcomes and limitations: Moderate but significant shortening of TCRB CDR3s was recorded in all four CD4+ subsets from Type 1 diabetes patients.

No antigen has been identified for these receptors. The whole isolated RNA underwent reverse transcription, so sequencing captured expressed TCRB transcripts. Generated by immunoSEQ multiplex PCR, the TCRdb table keeps only in-frame clones and is missing some. This sample has over 600,000 clones, with roughly 12% found just once. The specimen sequenced was naive CD4+ T cells from blood. These receptor sequences come from a man aged 25 to 40 with type 1 diabetes.

This chain uses TRBV5-1 with TRBJ2-4, with D unresolved. The germline CDR1 and CDR2 sequences are SGHRS and YFSETQ. The CDR3 runs 15 residues. V was shortened by 0 bases and J by 0 bases, with 7 bases between the two germline ends. DNA for the CDR3: TGCGCCAGCAGCTTGGACGGAGTAGCCAAAAACATTCAGTACTTC. This encodes CASSLDGVAKNIQYF.

The sample holds a few counts of this clone. The V and J genes are TRBV11-2 and TRBJ2-3; 8 nucleotides agree with TRBD1. The CDR3 is 14 amino acids. Germline CDR1 SGHAT, CDR2 FQNNGV. V shed 4 bases and J 4 bases; nucleotides not matched to a gene: 4. This CDR3 reads CASSSGQGSDTQYF. CDR3 coding DNA: TGTGCCAGCAGCTCTGGACAGGGATCAGATACGCAGTATTTT.

This clone has a handful of counts. The CDR3 bases are TGCGCCAGCAGCGGGCAGGGCCCTCCTCCCGACAATGAGCAGTTCTTC. This gives the protein CASSGQGPPPDNEQFF. The chain joins TRBV5-1 to TRBJ2-1; D is possibly TRBD1 (5 bases). This CDR3 has 16 residues. Trimming shortened V by 4 bases and J by 5 bases, and 19 bases separated the two germline ends. Germline V CDR1 and CDR2: SGHRS, YFSETQ.

The chain is built from TRBV9 and TRBJ1-2, with D possibly TRBD1 on 5 matching bases. The CDR3 is 15 amino acids. V dropped 3 bases and J dropped 3 bases, with 15 bases sitting between them. Germline V gives CDR1 SGDLS, CDR2 YYNGEE. The CDR3 DNA sequence: TGTGCCAGCAGCGAGGGACTACACATATACTATGGCTACACCTTC. Translating gives CASSEGLHIYYGYTF.

About this clone itself: The same CDR3 is also encoded by other DNA sequences in this sample. The gene calls are TRBV6-5 and TRBJ2-7; perhaps TRBD1 as D (5 bases). V gave up 0 bases and J gave up 2 bases, with 8 bases separating them. The CDR3 runs 14 residues. Germline lookup yields CDR1 MNHEY and CDR2 SVGAGI. The CDR3 here is CASSYSDSTYEQYF. The DNA for the CDR3 is TGTGCCAGCAGTTACTCCGACAGCACCTACGAGCAGTACTTC.

This rearrangement joins TRBV29-1 to TRBJ1-1, with no clear D. V was clipped by 0 bases and J by 10 bases, with 9 bases between them. The CDR3 is 11 amino acids. Germline CDR1 SQVTM, CDR2 ANQGSEA. The CDR3 here is CSVEEGSRAFF. CDR3 DNA: TGCAGCGTTGAAGAGGGATCAAGAGCTTTCTTT. Variable domain in full (rest from reference TRBV29-1 and TRBJ1-1): SAVISQKPSRDICQRGTSLTIQCQVDSQVTMMFWYRQQPGQSLTLIATANQGSEATYESGFVIDKFPISRPNLTFSTLTVSNMSPEDSSIYLCSVEEGSRAFFGQGTRLTVV.

This clone was detected a few times. This CDR3 reads CAWGPLQGLNSPLHF. In DNA form, the CDR3 reads TGTGCCTGGGGCCCACTACAGGGATTAAATTCACCCCTCCACTTT. This chain links TRBV30 with TRBJ1-6, with D maybe TRBD1 (6 bases). The CDR3 consists of 15 residues. Germline V gives CDR1 GTSNPN, CDR2 SVGIG (reference sequence). V was clipped by 5 bases and J by 7 bases, with 18 bases between them. Variable domain in full (rest from reference TRBV30 and TRBJ1-6): SQTIHQWPATLVQPVGSPLSLECTVEGTSNPNLYWYRQAAGRGLQLLFYSVGIGQISSEVPQNLSASRPQDRQFILSSKKLLLSDSGFYLCAWGPLQGLNSPLHFGNGTRLTVT.

This clone was observed a few times. The chain couples TRBV6-6 to TRBJ2-5; D unclear. Between the trimmed V and J ends, which lost 0 bases and 2 bases, there was a span of 4 bases. The germline V gene has CDR1 MNHNY and CDR2 SVGAGI (reference sequence). The CDR3 totals 13 residues. CDR3 in DNA: TGTGCCAGCAGTTACTCAGGGCAAGAGACCCAGTACTTC. As protein: CASSYSGQETQYF.

This clone was picked up a small number of times. The chain links TRBV29-1 to TRBJ2-1, with D possibly matching TRBD1 (5 bases). The length of the CDR3 is 13 residues. Trimming shortened V by 7 bases and J by 2 bases, and 12 bases separated the two germline ends. CDR1 and CDR2 (germline): SQVTM, ANQGSEA. The CDR3 DNA sequence: TGCAGCGGGACCAGGGTACCCTACAATGAGCAGTTCTTC. This translates into CSGTRVPYNEQFF.

There are a few counts of this clone. The chain couples TRBV28 to TRBJ2-1; D is uncertain. CDR3 length: 15 amino acids. Trimming left V 6 bases short and J 2 bases short, with 14 bases between. Germline CDR1 and CDR2: MDHEN and SYDVKM. Here the CDR3 reads CASSKPLPPYNEQFF. The CDR3 DNA follows: TGTGCCAGCAGCAAACCCCTCCCTCCCTACAATGAGCAGTTCTTC.

J is TRBJ2-7 and V is TRBV19; D may be TRBD1 (6 bases). CDR3 size: 15 residues. Germline CDR1 reads LNHDA; CDR2 reads SQIVND (reference sequence). Trimming pared 4 bases from V and 0 bases from J, leaving 13 bases between. This CDR3 is CASSTDRWSSYEQYF. The CDR3 bases are TGTGCCAGTAGTACAGACAGGTGGAGCTCCTACGAGCAGTACTTC.

In its sample, this clone was seen a few times. The rearrangement links TRBV9 to TRBJ1-1; a possible D gene is TRBD1 (6 bases). Deletions cut 3 bases from V and 4 bases from J, with 10 bases between. Per germline, CDR1 SGDLS and CDR2 YYNGEE. This CDR3 comprises 13 residues. CDR3 sequence: CASSGQGSTEAFF. The CDR3 nucleotides are TGTGCCAGCAGCGGTCAGGGGTCCACTGAAGCTTTCTTT. The variable domain in full, completed from reference TRBV9 and TRBJ1-1, reads DSGVTQTPKHLITATGQRVTLRCSPRSGDLSVYWYQQSLDQGLQFLIQYYNGEERAKGNILERFSAQQFPDLHSELNLSSLELGDSALYFCASSGQGSTEAFFGQGTRLTVV.

The table lists this clone with a few counts. This chain links TRBV27 with TRBJ2-5; 10 bases match TRBD1. Per the germline V gene, CDR1 is MNHEY and CDR2 is SMNVEV (reference sequence). The V and J ends lost 4 bases and 5 bases, in that order; junction bases with no gene match: 4. The CDR3 extends over 14 amino acids. The CDR3 region is CASSSGTGEETQYF. As DNA, the CDR3 is TGTGCCAGCAGTTCGGGGACAGGGGAGGAGACCCAGTACTTC.

This clone was detected a few times. V is TRBV7-2 and J is TRBJ2-7, with a possible D match to TRBD1 (5 bases). CDR3 length: 14 amino acids. The germline V gene encodes CDR1 SGHTA and CDR2 FQGNSA. Trimming shortened V by 5 bases and J by 0 bases, and 11 bases separated the two germline ends. The CDR3 bases are TGTGCCAGCAGCACTGTCCAGGGCTCCTACGAGCAGTACTTC. This gives the protein CASSTVQGSYEQYF.

This clone was observed a few times. The V gene is TRBV7-8, the J gene TRBJ2-7, with 10 bases matching TRBD2. V was pared by 2 bases and J by 0 bases, with 4 bases of the junction left unmatched. The CDR3 is 16 residues long. Germline V lookup: CDR1 SGHVS, CDR2 FQNEAQ. This CDR3 reads CASSLTSGALSYEQYF. The DNA of the CDR3 is TGTGCCAGCAGCTTAACTAGCGGGGCCCTCTCCTACGAGCAGTACTTC.

V is TRBV11-1 and J is TRBJ2-7; 7 bases match TRBD1. The CDR3 runs 14 residues. CDR1 is SGHAT, CDR2 FQDESV, per germline (reference sequence). The trim removed 6 bases at V and 3 bases at J, leaving 8 bases unmatched. CDR3 coding DNA: TGTGCCAGCAGTAATCCGGGACAGAACTACGAGCAGTACTTC. Its protein product is CASSNPGQNYEQYF. The variable domain in full, with the rest retrieved from reference TRBV11-1 and TRBJ2-7, is EAEVAQSPRYKITEKSQAVAFWCDPISGHATLYWYRQILGQGPELLVQFQDESVVDDSQLPKDRFSAERLKGVDSTLKIQPAELGDSAMYLCASSNPGQNYEQYFGPGTRLTVT.

V and J are TRBV18 and TRBJ2-1; D perhaps matches TRBD1 (5 bases). Trimming stripped 2 bases from V and 10 bases from J, with 15 bases between. CDR3 length: 14 residues. Germline loops: CDR1 KGHSH, CDR2 LQKENI. The CDR3: CASSPGANNDEQFF. For the CDR3, the DNA is TGTGCCAGCTCACCAGGGGCGAACAATGACGAGCAGTTCTTC.

The chain joins TRBV7-9 to TRBJ1-1; D not resolved. With 2 bases removed from V and 4 bases from J, the gap between germline ends came to 11 bases. The CDR3 length is 14 residues. The germline V gene encodes CDR1 SEHNR and CDR2 FQNEAQ (reference sequence). In DNA, the CDR3 is TGTGCCAGCAGCTTAATGGAGAAGGGCACTGAAGCTTTCTTT. As protein: CASSLMEKGTEAFF.

This clone has a handful of counts. The V call is TRBV7-9, the J call TRBJ1-1, with no clear D. The CDR3 extends over 16 amino acids. Germline CDR1 reads SEHNR; CDR2 reads FQNEAQ (reference sequence). V lost 1 base to trimming and J lost 0 bases, with 12 bases between them. The CDR3 nucleotides read TGTGCCAGCAGCTTAGATCGGGTATCCATGAACACTGAAGCTTTCTTT. Its translation: CASSLDRVSMNTEAFF.

This chain uses TRBV7-9 with TRBJ1-6; no clear D. The V gene lost 1 base and the J gene lost 6 bases, with 7 bases spanning the gap. Germline CDR1 is SEHNR and CDR2 is FQNEAQ (reference sequence). This CDR3 has 14 amino acids. The CDR3 reads CASSLEGFNSPLHF. In DNA, the CDR3 is TGTGCCAGCAGCTTAGAAGGTTTTAATTCACCCCTCCACTTT.

This clone has just a few counts. The chain is built from TRBV2 and TRBJ2-7; 7 bases map to TRBD1. The J segment lost 4 bases and the V segment lost 3 bases, leaving 12 bases of the junction unmatched. CDR3 size: 16 residues. CDR1 and CDR2 (germline): SNHLY, FYNNEI. The CDR3 region is CASSEEETGFGYEQYF. CDR3 in DNA: TGTGCCAGCAGTGAGGAGGAGACAGGGTTTGGTTACGAGCAGTACTTC. Variable domain in full (rest from reference TRBV2 and TRBJ2-7): EPEVTQTPSHQVTQMGQEVILRCVPISNHLYFYWYRQILGQKVEFLVSFYNNEISEKSEIFDDQFSVERPDGSNFTLKIRSTKLEDSAMYFCASSEEETGFGYEQYFGPGTRLTVT.

This clone has only a few counts. V is TRBV29-1 and J is TRBJ2-7; either TRBD1 or TRBD2 may supply D (6 bases each). There are 10 residues in the CDR3. Germline-derived CDR1 and CDR2 are SQVTM and ANQGSEA. Trimming removed 8 bases from V and 4 bases from J, with 9 bases in between. CDR3 loop: CSRRGYEQYF. The DNA of the CDR3 is TGCAGCCGGAGGGGGTACGAGCAGTACTTC.

This CDR3 is CSVEEMGQGHQPQHF. The CDR3 coding sequence is TGCAGCGTTGAAGAGATGGGACAGGGGCATCAGCCCCAGCATTTT. The rearrangement links TRBV29-1 to TRBJ1-5; 10 positions match TRBD1. CDR1 is SQVTM, CDR2 ANQGSEA, per germline. The CDR3 has 15 residues. V gave up 0 bases and J gave up 5 bases; unmatched junction bases: 4.

This clone was seen more than once but under ten times. This rearrangement joins TRBV25-1 to TRBJ1-5; D gene ambiguous. V was clipped by 4 bases and J by 7 bases, with 8 bases between them. This CDR3 is built from 12 residues. Germline V lookup: CDR1 MGHDK, CDR2 SYGVNS. The CDR3 DNA reads as TGTGCCAGCAGTGGTTCGGGACAGCCCCAGCATTTT. Translating it yields CASSGSGQPQHF. The whole variable domain, filled in from reference TRBV25-1 and TRBJ1-5, reads EADIYQTPRYLVIGTGKKITLECSQTMGHDKMYWYQQDPGMELHLIHYSYGVNSTEKGDLSSESTVSRIRTEHFPLTLESARPSHTSQYLCASSGSGQPQHFGDGTRLSIL.

This clone was seen only a few times. This CDR3 is also generated by other DNA sequences in the sample. This sequence joins TRBV4-3 and TRBJ2-7; no firm D call. Trimming removed 0 bases at V and 0 bases at J, with 6 bases between. This CDR3 is built from 14 residues. Germline lookup yields CDR1 LGHNA and CDR2 YSLEER. CDR3 region: CASSQDRLSYEQYF. CDR3 in DNA: TGCGCCAGCAGCCAAGATCGGCTCTCCTACGAGCAGTACTTC.

This clone came up a few times. This sequence joins TRBV4-2 and TRBJ1-1, with D possibly matching TRBD1 (6 bases). The length of the CDR3 is 14 residues. The germline V gene encodes CDR1 LGHNA and CDR2 YNFKEQ. Trimming stripped 4 bases from V and 3 bases from J, with 12 bases between. In DNA form, the CDR3 reads TGTGCCAGCAGCCCAACAGGGACCGACACTGAAGCTTTCTTT. Encoded protein: CASSPTGTDTEAFF.

The chain uses TRBV9 and TRBJ2-3; TRBD2 matches at 12 bases. Germline loops: CDR1 SGDLS, CDR2 YYNGEE. The CDR3 totals 17 residues. J lost 3 bases, V lost 3 bases, and 8 bases had no gene match. CDR3: CASSEAIGLAGTDTQYF. For the CDR3, the DNA is TGTGCCAGCAGCGAGGCGATCGGACTAGCGGGGACAGATACGCAGTATTTT.

This rearrangement joins TRBV5-1 to TRBJ2-5; 7 bases match TRBD2. The CDR3 length is 14 residues. V shed 6 bases, J shed 6 bases, and the junction held 11 bases outside the gene matches. Germline V gives CDR1 SGHRS, CDR2 YFSETQ. CDR3 loop: CASTLLAKDQTQYF. The CDR3 DNA sequence: TGCGCCAGCACTCTACTAGCGAAGGACCAGACCCAGTACTTC.

There are a few counts of this clone. This chain links TRBV29-1 with TRBJ1-4; no firm D call. V was cut by 7 bases and J by 8 bases, with 17 bases left in between. This CDR3 comprises 13 residues. The germline CDR1 and CDR2 sequences are SQVTM and ANQGSEA. The CDR3 bases are TGCAGCGCTTCGATTGGCTCGCGAGAAAAACTGTTTTTT. It codes for CSASIGSREKLFF.